These 9 T cell receptor beta chains came from one sample sequenced in a study of blood T cell repertoires in COVID-19. The protocol was immunoSEQ multiplex PCR, while the TCRdb copy is restricted to in-frame clones and leaves out a portion. The data show about 82,000 clones, more than 70% seen once. Specimen: peripheral blood. Every receptor here comes from a woman aged 55-70 years with acute or convalescent COVID-19.

The chain uses TRBV28 and TRBJ2-7; possibly TRBD2 for D (6 bases). V was pared by 5 bases and J by 2 bases, with 13 bases between. Germline V gene lookup returns CDR1 MDHEN and CDR2 SYDVKM. The CDR3 consists of 14 residues. CDR3 coding DNA: TGTGCCAGCAGTGGATCGGGAGTCGCCTACGAGCAGTACTTC. Amino acid sequence: CASSGSGVAYEQYF.

This sequence joins TRBV19 and TRBJ2-1; 13 bases line up with TRBD2. The V segment lost 3 bases and the J segment 10 bases; nucleotides outside the gene matches: 6. The CDR3 runs to 15 residues. Germline values: CDR1 LNHDA, CDR2 SQIVND (reference sequence). CDR3 sequence (DNA): TGTGCCAGTAGTATTCTTAGGACTAGCGGGAGCGAGCAGTTCTTC. Translation: CASSILRTSGSEQFF.

The CDR3 nucleotides are TGTGCCAGCAGCCAAGATTCGGTGACTAGCGGGAGATTAGCCAAAAACATTCAGTACTTC. This encodes CASSQDSVTSGRLAKNIQYF. The chain carries TRBV4-2 and TRBJ2-4; 12 positions agree with TRBD2. V dropped 0 bases and J dropped 0; count of bases not matched to a gene: 9. Germline lookup yields CDR1 LGHNA and CDR2 YNFKEQ. CDR3 length equals 20 residues.

J is TRBJ1-2 and V is TRBV30, with 8 bases aligning to TRBD1. Trimming cost V 0 bases and J 7 bases; bases outside gene matches: 13. The CDR3 covers 16 residues. Germline CDR1 GTSNPN, CDR2 SVGIG (reference sequence). CDR3 in amino acids: CAWSVVRLGRGPGYTF. As DNA, the CDR3 is TGTGCCTGGAGTGTAGTCCGTTTGGGCAGGGGGCCTGGCTACACCTTC.

The V and J genes are TRBV5-1 and TRBJ2-1, with 8 bases fitting TRBD2. J was trimmed by 1 base and V by 4 bases; bases with no gene match: 7. This CDR3 has 16 residues. Germline CDR1 reads SGHRS; CDR2 reads YFSETQ. The CDR3 DNA is TGCGCCAGCAGCGGGGGCAGCGGGAGTTCCTACAATGAGCAGTTCTTC. It translates to CASSGGSGSSYNEQFF. Using reference TRBV5-1 and TRBJ2-1 for the parts outside the CDR3, the full variable domain is KAGVTQTPRYLIKTRGQQVTLSCSPISGHRSVSWYQQTPGQGLQFLFEYFSETQRNKGNFPGRFSGRQFSNSRSEMNVSTLELGDSALYLCASSGGSGSSYNEQFFGPGTRLTVL.

The chain recombines TRBV2 with TRBJ2-5, with 7 positions matching TRBD2. With 2 bases clipped from V and 5 bases from J, the junction kept 8 bases outside the gene matches. Germline V lookup: CDR1 SNHLY, CDR2 FYNNEI. CDR3 length: 15 residues. The CDR3 here is CASSELSGTMETQYF. The DNA for the CDR3 is TGTGCCAGCAGTGAATTATCAGGGACTATGGAGACCCAGTACTTC.

This clone was counted between two and nine times. This rearrangement joins TRBV5-1 to TRBJ2-1; the D is unclear. This CDR3 is 14 amino acids long. Germline lookup yields CDR1 SGHRS and CDR2 YFSETQ. The V end was cut by 4 bases, the J end by 0 bases, with 8 bases between. The CDR3 coding sequence is TGCGCCAGCAGCCCGCAGATCTCCTACAATGAGCAGTTCTTC. Amino acid sequence: CASSPQISYNEQFF.

The genes are TRBV25-1 and TRBJ1-2; possibly TRBD1 for D (6 bases). Looked up from germline, CDR1 is MGHDK and CDR2 is SYGVNS. The CDR3 has 13 amino acids. The V end lost 6 bases, the J end lost 7 bases, and 15 bases lay between the germline ends. The CDR3 sequence: CASSGRGIGGYTF. The DNA of the CDR3 is TGTGCCAGCAGCGGCAGGGGTATTGGTGGCTACACCTTC.

The chain recombines TRBV11-2 with TRBJ2-7; possibly TRBD1 for D (6 bases). Germline V gives CDR1 SGHAT, CDR2 FQNNGV. Trimming shortened V by 1 base and J by 5 bases, and 18 bases separated the two germline ends. The CDR3 sequence is 16 residues long. The CDR3 nucleotides read TGTGCCAGCAGCTTAGGGGTGGGGACAATCCTCGACGAGCAGTACTTC. Translated, it gives CASSLGVGTILDEQYF.